This T cell receptor (beta chain) is drawn from a study of T-cell memory formation after mild COVID-19. Study-wide findings and caveats: Clones contracting day 15 to 85 were balanced CD4/CD8; later expanders leaned CD4+. The CD4+ clones that contracted clustered mainly within CM and EM, and the CD8+ clones concentrated in EMRA.

One entry per CDR3 protein results from TCRdb running MiXCR on the 5' RACE reads. The table shows about 290,000 distinct CDR3 sequences, with approximately 15% occurring only once. As for this clonotype: As yet, its antigen is unknown.

The TCR comes from a man aged 18 to 29 who had mild COVID-19 (a few samples of this study predate the infection). Cell type and time point are not known. The sample consisted of PBMCs or a T cell subset sorted from them (not recorded which).

For the CDR3, the DNA is TGCAGTGCCAGGACCGCAACGGGGGGGCGTGAGCAGTTCTTC. As protein: CSARTATGGREQFF. J is TRBJ2-1 and V is TRBV20-1, with TRBD2 identical over 8 bases. The CDR3 extends over 14 amino acids. The germline CDR1 and CDR2 sequences are DFQATT and SNEGSKA (reference sequence). Trimming took 6 bases from V and 9 from J; bases not matched to a gene: 13.